The following is a T cell receptor beta chain sequence with its context. Its antigen remains unknown. Assay: immunoSEQ multiplex PCR; the TCRdb copy retains only in-frame clones and omits some. The sample lists under 150,000 clones, 91% occurring once. The CDR3 loop spans 14 amino acids. Between the trimmed V and J ends, which lost 8 bases and 2 bases, there was a span of 13 bases. CDR1 and CDR2 from the germline V gene are MNHEY and SVGAGI. The data originate from a study of T cell responses to AZD1222 COVID-19 vaccine. General study findings and limits: Seropositivity was recorded at baseline in only five to seven AZD1222 recipients. Repertoire sampling was restricted to post-peak T cell response timepoints.

V and J are TRBV6-5 and TRBJ2-1; the D gene is possibly TRBD1 (6 bases). The sequence was collected from an adult in good health. The input for sequencing was peripheral blood, taken on day 0 of AZD1222 vaccination. The CDR3 region is CASLRQATYNEQFF. The DNA of the CDR3 is TGTGCCAGCTTAAGACAGGCCACCTACAATGAGCAGTTCTTC.